This T cell receptor (beta chain) was captured by sequencing in a study of T-cell memory formation after mild COVID-19. TCRdb reprocessed the 5' RACE reads via MiXCR and lists one record per CDR3 protein. The table shows 550,000 to 600,000 distinct CDR3 sequences, with about 20% occurring only once. This clonotype was recorded at least ten times. The clonotype comes from an adult woman who had mild COVID-19 (a few samples of this study predate the infection). Cell type and time point are not known. Sample: PBMCs or a T cell subset sorted from them (not recorded which).

This chain's CDR3 is CASSRIPGGTEAFF. In nucleotides, the CDR3 is TGTGCCAGCAGCCGGATCCCAGGGGGCACTGAAGCTTTCTTT. The chain is built from TRBV7-3 and TRBJ1-1, with TRBD1 matching over 7 bases. Trimming at V came to 5 bases and at J to 4 bases, leaving 7 bases not matched to a gene. Germline V gives CDR1 SGHTA, CDR2 FQGTGA. The CDR3 covers 14 residues.